These 12 T cell receptor beta chains were sequenced from one sample in a study of T cell responses to AZD1222 COVID-19 vaccine (dated by TCRdb to about 2021). Libraries came from the immunoSEQ multiplex PCR assay. Sourced from immuneACCESS, this table was stored by TCRdb with only in-frame sequences that have V and J called. A share of the clones is absent; for the studies checked, an unresolved V gene accounts for under half, and the remainder has no known explanation. This sample has about 190,000 clones in its table, and approximately 91% of those were observed once. Clones ranked in the top ten supply 0.75% to 1% of the sample. According to the study, the label for this sample's time point signals: baseline before first vaccination. Sequencing was performed on peripheral blood, taken on day 0 of AZD1222 vaccination. These TCRs come from an adult in good health.

This clone appeared a single time. CDR3 bases: TGTGCCAGCAGTTTAGGCGGGGGCACCTACAATGAGCAGTTCTTC. Translation: CASSLGGGTYNEQFF. The chain recombines TRBV28 with TRBJ2-1; D might be TRBD2 (7 bases). Trimming removed 2 bases at V and 2 bases at J, with 10 bases between. The CDR3 runs 15 residues. CDR1 MDHEN and CDR2 SYDVKM come from the germline V gene.

The chain uses TRBV2 and TRBJ2-2; D is undetermined. Between the trimmed V and J ends, which lost 6 bases and 1 base, there was a span of 3 bases. Germline V gene sequence: CDR1 SNHLY, CDR2 FYNNEI. CDR3 length: 12 amino acids. CDR3 protein: CASRRNTGELFF. The CDR3 bases are TGTGCCAGCAGGCGGAACACCGGGGAGCTGTTTTTT.

The V call is TRBV28, the J call TRBJ2-1, with 10 bases fitting TRBD2. The CDR3 spans 14 residues. Germline lookup yields CDR1 MDHEN and CDR2 SYDVKM. The V and J ends lost 6 bases and 7 bases, in that order; junction bases with no gene match: 6. The CDR3 sequence: CASSSSGRDNEQFF. DNA of the CDR3: TGTGCCAGCAGCTCTAGCGGGAGAGATAATGAGCAGTTCTTC.

This sequence joins TRBV27 and TRBJ2-5, with D hard to call. V gave up 8 bases and J gave up 5 bases, with 12 bases separating them. CDR3 size: 12 residues. CDR1 is MNHEY, CDR2 SMNVEV, per germline (reference sequence). The CDR3 sequence is CASGPTVETQYF. Written as DNA, the CDR3 is TGTGCCAGCGGCCCCACCGTGGAGACCCAGTACTTC.

This clone came up once. The chain joins TRBV19 to TRBJ2-2, with D tentatively TRBD1 (6 bases). V was cut by 9 bases and J by 8 bases, with 13 bases left in between. The CDR3 contains 12 residues. Germline V gives CDR1 LNHDA, CDR2 SQIVND (reference sequence). This chain's CDR3 is CASQGLSGELFF. CDR3 in DNA: TGTGCCAGCCAGGGGTTGTCGGGGGAGCTGTTTTTT.

The rearrangement uses TRBV3-1 (or the pseudogene TRBV3-2) and TRBJ1-2; no clear D. Per the germline V gene, CDR1 is LGHDT and CDR2 is YNNKEL (reference sequence). V lost 5 bases, J lost 3 bases, and 13 bases lay in between. There are 14 residues in the CDR3. CDR3 DNA: TGTGCCAGCAGCGGACGCTTTACTGACTATGGCTACACCTTC. It yields the protein CASSGRFTDYGYTF.

The chain is built from TRBV12-3 or TRBV12-4 and TRBJ1-2; tentatively, D is TRBD1 (5 bases). Trimming took 8 bases from V and 5 from J, leaving 15 bases between them. The CDR3 runs to 13 residues. CDR3: CASSVGAMYGYTF. CDR3 nucleotide sequence: TGTGCCAGCTCCGTTGGGGCGATGTATGGCTACACCTTC.

Only one count was recorded for this clone. The V and J genes are TRBV4-1 and TRBJ1-3, with a tentative D call TRBD1 (6 bases). The V gene lost 3 bases and the J gene lost 4 bases, with 16 bases spanning the gap. CDR3 length: 16 residues. Germline CDR1 is MGHRA and CDR2 is YSYEKL. This CDR3 is CASSHPPGARGNTIYF. In DNA, the CDR3 is TGCGCCAGCAGCCATCCTCCGGGGGCGCGAGGAAACACCATATATTTT.

V is TRBV5-6 and J is TRBJ1-2; TRBD1 matches at 8 bases. Trimming took 3 bases from V and 2 from J; bases not matched to a gene: 3. The germline V gene has CDR1 SGHDT and CDR2 YYEEEE. This CDR3 is 14 amino acids long. The CDR3 protein is CASSYRDRNYGYTF. CDR3 DNA sequence: TGTGCCAGCAGCTACCGGGACAGGAACTATGGCTACACCTTC. The variable domain in full, completed from reference TRBV5-6 and TRBJ1-2, reads DAGVTQSPTHLIKTRGQQVTLRCSPKSGHDTVSWYQQALGQGPQFIFQYYEEEERQRGNFPDRFSGHQFPNYSSELNVNALLLGDSALYLCASSYRDRNYGYTFGSGTRLTVV.

The chain has TRBV19 and TRBJ2-7; a weak D match, TRBD2 (6 bases). V shed 4 bases and J shed 3 bases, with 13 bases lying between them. The V gene's germline CDR1 is LNHDA and CDR2 SQIVND (reference sequence). This CDR3 is 14 amino acids long. The CDR3 bases are TGTGCCAGTAGTACACCGGGACTTATCTACGAGCAGTACTTC. Its translation: CASSTPGLIYEQYF. Based on the CDR3 plus reference TRBV19 and TRBJ2-7, the full variable domain is DGGITQSPKYLFRKEGQNVTLSCEQNLNHDAMYWYRQDPGQGLRLIYYSQIVNDFQKGDIAEGYSVSREKKESFPLTVTSAQKNPTAFYLCASSTPGLIYEQYFGPGTRLTVT.

V is TRBV9 and J is TRBJ2-7; TRBD1 matches at 9 bases. V gave up 3 bases and J gave up 2 bases; unmatched junction bases: 6. This CDR3 comprises 15 residues. The germline V gene has CDR1 SGDLS and CDR2 YYNGEE. The CDR3 protein is CASSAGQGFTYEQYF. CDR3 bases: TGTGCCAGCAGCGCAGGACAGGGGTTTACCTACGAGCAGTACTTC.

The rearrangement links TRBV9 to TRBJ2-7; 8 bases are shared with TRBD2. The CDR3 contains 14 residues. CDR1 SGDLS and CDR2 YYNGEE come from the germline V gene. Trimming cost V 3 bases and J 2 bases; bases outside gene matches: 4. The CDR3 DNA follows: TGTGCCAGCAGCGCGGGGGGGTCTACCTACGAGCAGTACTTC. It is translated as CASSAGGSTYEQYF. The variable domain in full, with the rest retrieved from reference TRBV9 and TRBJ2-7, is DSGVTQTPKHLITATGQRVTLRCSPRSGDLSVYWYQQSLDQGLQFLIQYYNGEERAKGNILERFSAQQFPDLHSELNLSSLELGDSALYFCASSAGGSTYEQYFGPGTRLTVT.